This record concerns one TCR beta chain sequence. In the authors' workflow: Estimation of nucleated cell counts relied on the amplification of reference gene primers. Assay: immunoSEQ multiplex PCR; the TCRdb copy retains only in-frame clones and omits some. V, J and clone size are taken as reported in that table, and D and trimming were inferred from the DNA itself. There are under 200,000 clones in the sample; 85% to 90% occur only once, and approximately 11% lies in the top ten. The sample is drawn from a study of blood T cell repertoires in COVID-19. Study overall: T cells, B-cell-depleted T cells, or PBMCs supplied cDNA or gDNA.

Seattle patients were enrolled while actively infected and followed longitudinally. The CDR3 loop spans 14 amino acids. Germline CDR1 MNHNS, CDR2 SASEGT. V lost 7 bases, J lost 4 bases, and 14 bases lay in between. The receptor comes from a woman aged 60-70 years with COVID-19, enrolled during active disease. V is TRBV6-1 and J is TRBJ2-1; unclear D gene. Material for sequencing was peripheral blood. Here the CDR3 reads CASTIILEYNEQFF. CDR3 in DNA: TGTGCCAGCACCATAATTCTAGAGTACAATGAGCAGTTCTTC.